These 4 T cell receptor beta chains were sequenced from one sample in a study of cytotoxic CD8 clonotypes in ibrutinib-treated CLL. Generated by immunoSEQ multiplex PCR, the TCRdb table keeps only in-frame clones and is missing some. The data show 330,000 or so clones, under 70% seen once. The sequencing here drew on PBMCs, taken after 36 months of ibrutinib treatment. These receptors came from a human donor with chronic lymphocytic leukemia.

This chain joins TRBV5-1 and TRBJ2-7, with 10 bases that match TRBD1. The V gene end was trimmed by 4 bases and the J gene end by 3 bases; junction bases not matched to a gene: 4. The CDR3 has 14 residues. Germline values: CDR1 SGHRS, CDR2 YFSETQ. The CDR3 nucleotides are TGCGCCAGCAGCCCCGGGACAGGGGACTACGAGCAGTACTTC. Translated: CASSPGTGDYEQYF.

CDR3 sequence: CASSSRPGSPPLHF. The CDR3 DNA reads as TGCGCCAGCAGTTCTCGTCCGGGGAGCCCACCCCTCCACTTT. V usage is TRBV5-1 and J usage is TRBJ1-6; no reliable D call. The V end lost 5 bases, the J end lost 11 bases, and 17 bases lay between the germline ends. CDR3 length equals 14 residues. Germline lookup yields CDR1 SGHRS and CDR2 YFSETQ.

In this sample, this clone turned up a few times. CDR3 loop: CASSVRGRLGIDEQYF. The CDR3 DNA reads TGTGCCAGCAGCGTCAGGGGGCGGCTGGGGATTGACGAGCAGTACTTC. The chain employs TRBV7-8 and TRBJ2-7; 8 nucleotides agree with TRBD1. The CDR3 sequence is 16 residues long. CDR1 is SGHVS and CDR2 is FQNEAQ in the germline V gene. V shed 5 bases and J 5 bases; nucleotides not matched to a gene: 14.

This clone has a handful of counts. This chain joins TRBV23-1 and TRBJ2-3; 7 bases match TRBD2. TRBV23-1 is an open reading frame, and its role is uncertain. There are 17 residues in the CDR3. V shed 0 bases and J 2 bases; nucleotides not matched to a gene: 8. The CDR3 loop reads CASSQSNPAGTTDTQYF. CDR3 nucleotide sequence: TGCGCCAGCAGTCAATCGAATCCAGCGGGGACCACAGATACGCAGTATTTT.